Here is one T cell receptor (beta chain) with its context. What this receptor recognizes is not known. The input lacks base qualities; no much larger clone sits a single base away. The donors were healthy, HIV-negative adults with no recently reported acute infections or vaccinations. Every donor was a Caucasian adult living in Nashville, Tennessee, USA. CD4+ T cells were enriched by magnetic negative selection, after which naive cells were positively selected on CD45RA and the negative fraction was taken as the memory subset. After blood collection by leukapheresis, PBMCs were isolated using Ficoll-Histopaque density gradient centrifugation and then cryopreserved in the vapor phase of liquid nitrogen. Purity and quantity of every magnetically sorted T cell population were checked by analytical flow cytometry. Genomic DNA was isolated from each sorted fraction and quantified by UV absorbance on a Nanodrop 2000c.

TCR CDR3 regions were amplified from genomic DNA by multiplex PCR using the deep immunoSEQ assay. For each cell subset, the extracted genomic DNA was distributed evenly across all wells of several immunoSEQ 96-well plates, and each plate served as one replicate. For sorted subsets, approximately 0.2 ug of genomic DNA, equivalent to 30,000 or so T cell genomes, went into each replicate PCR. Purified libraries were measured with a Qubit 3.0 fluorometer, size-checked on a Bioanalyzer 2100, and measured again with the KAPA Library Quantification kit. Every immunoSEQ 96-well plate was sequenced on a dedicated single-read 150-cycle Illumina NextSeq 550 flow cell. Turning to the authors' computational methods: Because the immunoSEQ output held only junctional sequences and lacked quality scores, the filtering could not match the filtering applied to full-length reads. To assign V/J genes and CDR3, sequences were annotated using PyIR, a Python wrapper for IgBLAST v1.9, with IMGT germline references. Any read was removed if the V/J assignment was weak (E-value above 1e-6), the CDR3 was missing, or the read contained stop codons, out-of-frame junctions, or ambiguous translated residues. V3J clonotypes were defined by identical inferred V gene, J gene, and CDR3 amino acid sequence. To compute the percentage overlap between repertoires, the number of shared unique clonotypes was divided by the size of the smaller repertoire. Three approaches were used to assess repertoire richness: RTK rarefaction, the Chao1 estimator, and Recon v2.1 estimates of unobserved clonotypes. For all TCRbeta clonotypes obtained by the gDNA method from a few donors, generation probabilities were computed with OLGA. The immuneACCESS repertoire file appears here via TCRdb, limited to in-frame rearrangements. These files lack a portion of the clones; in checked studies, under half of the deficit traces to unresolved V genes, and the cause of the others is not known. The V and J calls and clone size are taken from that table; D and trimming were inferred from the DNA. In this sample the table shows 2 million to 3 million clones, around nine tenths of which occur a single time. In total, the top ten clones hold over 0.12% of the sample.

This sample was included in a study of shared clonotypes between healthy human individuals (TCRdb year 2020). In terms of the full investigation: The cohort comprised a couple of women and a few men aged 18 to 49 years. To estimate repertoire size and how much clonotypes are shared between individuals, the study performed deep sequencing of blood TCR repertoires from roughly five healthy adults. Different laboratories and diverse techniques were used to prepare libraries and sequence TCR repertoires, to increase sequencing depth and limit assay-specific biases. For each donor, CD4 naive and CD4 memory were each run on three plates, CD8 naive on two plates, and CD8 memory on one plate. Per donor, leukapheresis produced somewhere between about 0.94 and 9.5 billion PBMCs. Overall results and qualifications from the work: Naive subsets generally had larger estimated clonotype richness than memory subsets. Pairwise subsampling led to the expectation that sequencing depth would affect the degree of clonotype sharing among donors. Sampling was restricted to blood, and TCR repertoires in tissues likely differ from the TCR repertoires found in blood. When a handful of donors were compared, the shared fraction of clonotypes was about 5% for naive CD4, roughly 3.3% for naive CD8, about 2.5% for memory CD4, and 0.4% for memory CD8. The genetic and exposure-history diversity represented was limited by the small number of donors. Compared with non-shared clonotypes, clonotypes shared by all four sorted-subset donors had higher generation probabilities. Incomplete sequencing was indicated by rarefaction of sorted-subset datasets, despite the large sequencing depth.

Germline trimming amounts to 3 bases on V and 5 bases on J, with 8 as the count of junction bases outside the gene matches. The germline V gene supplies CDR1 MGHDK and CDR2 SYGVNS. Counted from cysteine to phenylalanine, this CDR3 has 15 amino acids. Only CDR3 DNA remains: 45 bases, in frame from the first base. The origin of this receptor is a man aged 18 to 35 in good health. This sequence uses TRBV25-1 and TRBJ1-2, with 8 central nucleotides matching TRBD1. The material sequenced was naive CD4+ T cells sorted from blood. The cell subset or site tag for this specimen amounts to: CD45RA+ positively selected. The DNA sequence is TGTGCCAGCAGTGACCCAGGGGGCGCGGAATATGGCTACACCTTC. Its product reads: CASSDPGGAEYGYTF.